This TCR beta chain was captured by sequencing in a study of human T cells and chemical hapten exposure. V lost 5 bases and J lost 8; bases outside the gene matches: 6. This CDR3 region has 12 residues. From germline, CDR1 is SEHNR and CDR2 FQNEAQ (reference sequence). This clonotype came up a few times. Unfractionated whole blood was the source of the extracted total RNA. What the library attached to individual cDNA molecules were unique molecular identifiers. TCRdb itself ran the 5' RACE reads through MiXCR, one entry per CDR3 protein. The sample shows more than 75,000 distinct CDR3 sequences, around a sixth of them seen only once.

The receptor comes from a female donor in good health. V usage is TRBV7-9 and J usage is TRBJ2-7, with 7 bases lining up with TRBD1. The CDR3 region is CASSPTGSKQYF. The CDR3 DNA reads as TGTGCCAGCAGCCCGACAGGGAGTAAGCAGTACTTC.